Sequencing of this T cell receptor (beta chain) was carried out in a study of blood T cell repertoires in COVID-19. Per the study methods: Amplification of reference gene primers was used by the study to estimate nucleated cell counts. Profiled with immunoSEQ multiplex PCR; TCRdb holds only in-frame clones, not every one. V and J calls and clone size are as listed in that table; D and trimming were resolved from the DNA. The table includes 250,000 to 300,000 clones, approximately 86% detected once. The CDR3 totals 14 residues. Per the germline V gene, CDR1 is SGHAT and CDR2 is FQNNGV. The ends were cut back, 3 bases at V and 7 bases at J, with 16 bases in the middle. Residents of under 25 US areas, aged roughly 18 to 95 years, made up the participants. The count of this clone is one.

The chain is built from TRBV11-2 and TRBJ2-7; a possible D gene is TRBD2 (5 bases). Material for sequencing was PBMCs or T cells enriched from blood (not recorded which). This TCR was recovered from a woman aged 25 to 39 who had recovered from COVID-19. CDR3 loop: CASSFLASSGEQYF. For the CDR3, the DNA is TGTGCCAGCAGCTTTCTAGCCAGCTCAGGAGAGCAGTACTTC.